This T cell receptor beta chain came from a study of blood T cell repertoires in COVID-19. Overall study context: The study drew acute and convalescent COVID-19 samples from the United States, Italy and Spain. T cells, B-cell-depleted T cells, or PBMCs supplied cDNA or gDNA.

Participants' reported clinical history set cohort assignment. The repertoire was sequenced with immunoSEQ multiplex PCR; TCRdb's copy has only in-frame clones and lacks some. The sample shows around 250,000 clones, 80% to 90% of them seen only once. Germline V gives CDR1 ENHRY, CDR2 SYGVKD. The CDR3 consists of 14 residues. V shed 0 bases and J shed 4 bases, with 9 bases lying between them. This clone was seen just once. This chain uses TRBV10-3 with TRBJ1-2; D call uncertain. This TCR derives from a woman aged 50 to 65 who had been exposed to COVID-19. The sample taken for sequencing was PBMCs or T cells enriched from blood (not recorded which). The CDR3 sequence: CAISESPGPYGYTF. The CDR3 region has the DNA TGTGCCATCAGTGAGTCCCCAGGTCCCTATGGCTACACCTTC.